The 2 T cell receptor beta chains below were found in one sample sequenced in a study of response to subunit inactivated influenza vaccine. Each CDR3 protein is one row after TCRdb ran MiXCR on the RT-PCR reads. The sample records 550,000 to 800,000 distinct CDR3 sequences, about 15% being singletons. This material consisted of PBMCs from blood, taken 12 days after vaccination. Source of these receptors: a man in his fifties or sixties who received an inactivated influenza vaccine.

This clonotype has a count of ten or more. The chain uses TRBV7-7 and TRBJ2-1, with D possibly matching TRBD2 (6 bases). The V end lost 1 base, the J end lost 5 bases, and 15 bases lay between the germline ends. The CDR3 is 16 amino acids. The V gene's germline CDR1 is SSHAT and CDR2 FNYEAQ (reference sequence). The CDR3 loop reads CASSLGQLANNNEQFF. Written as DNA, the CDR3 is TGTGCCAGCAGCTTAGGGCAGCTAGCGAATAACAATGAGCAGTTCTTC. Combining the CDR3 with reference TRBV7-7 and TRBJ2-1 gives the whole variable domain GAGVSQSPRYKVTKRGQDVTLRCDPISSHATLYWYQQALGQGPEFLTYFNYEAQPDKSGLPSDRFSAERPEGSISTLTIQRTEQRDSAMYRCASSLGQLANNNEQFFGPGTRLTVL.

This clonotype was seen a handful of times. This sequence joins TRBV20-1 and TRBJ2-7; perhaps TRBD2 as D (5 bases). Germline V lookup: CDR1 DFQATT, CDR2 SNEGSKA (reference sequence). V lost 5 bases and J lost 6, with 17 bases in between. CDR3 length: 13 residues. The CDR3 is CSAGPGSTSEQYF. The CDR3 nucleotides read TGCAGTGCTGGGCCGGGGAGTACGTCCGAGCAGTACTTC.